This is a list of T cell receptor beta chains from one sample in a study of tumor-infiltrating lymphocytes in primary liver carcinoma. TCRdb re-called the multiplex PCR reads through MiXCR, storing one row per CDR3 protein. The sample records under 130,000 distinct CDR3 sequences, roughly four fifths being singletons. Sequencing was carried out using liver tumor tissue from sampling region 3. These receptors were obtained from a man in his forties with primary liver carcinoma and hepatitis B virus infection. CDR3s include the opening cysteine and the closing phenylalanine or tryptophan. Each record gives: CDR3 DNA, CDR3 protein, V gene, clone size, J gene, D gene. A D gene is named only where the DNA matches it firmly. Clone size appears in some rows only: once, few, many, or a class for an expanded clone.

CDR3nt: TGTGCCAGCACCTTTAGTGTCTACGAGGAGTACTTC
CDR3aa: CASTFSVYEEYF
v_gene: TRBV6-2/TRBV6-3
abundance: -
j_gene: TRBJ2-7
d_gene: -

CDR3nt: TGTGGCAGCAGCTTAAATGACAATGAGCAGTTTTTC
CDR3aa: CGSSLNDNEQFF
v_gene: TRBV11-3
abundance: once
j_gene: TRBJ2-1
d_gene: -

CDR3nt: TGTGCCAGCGGCCCTCGGGTCGGAAGGGAGCAGTACTTC
CDR3aa: CASGPRVGREQYF
v_gene: TRBV7-9
abundance: -
j_gene: TRBJ2-7
d_gene: -

CDR3nt: TGTGCCAGCAGTTACGGGACGGCAGACAATGAGCAGTTCTTC
CDR3aa: CASSYGTADNEQFF
v_gene: TRBV6-6
abundance: medium-sized
j_gene: TRBJ2-1
d_gene: -

CDR3nt: TGTAGCGTGTGCGGAGGTACAGATACGCAGTATTTT
CDR3aa: CSVCGGTDTQYF
v_gene: TRBV29-1
abundance: few
j_gene: TRBJ2-3
d_gene: -

CDR3nt: TGTGCGAGCAGTCGGAGCCGACTAGTCCCCGGTCGGGCCTCTGGGGCCAGCGTCCTGACTTTC
CDR3aa: CASSRSRLVPGRASGASVLTF
v_gene: TRBV12-3/TRBV12-4
abundance: -
j_gene: TRBJ2-6
d_gene: -

CDR3nt: TGCGCCAGCAGCGATAGCCAGACAGGGCATAATTCACCCCTCCACTTT
CDR3aa: CASSDSQTGHNSPLHF
v_gene: TRBV5-1
abundance: -
j_gene: TRBJ1-6
d_gene: TRBD1

CDR3nt: TGTGCCAGCAGCGAGGCGGGAGCGGACAATGAGCAGTTCTTC
CDR3aa: CASSEAGADNEQFF
v_gene: TRBV5-6
abundance: -
j_gene: TRBJ2-1
d_gene: TRBD2

CDR3nt: TGCGCCAGCAGCCAGGGACTGAGTACCGGGGAGCTGTTTTTT
CDR3aa: CASSQGLSTGELFF
v_gene: TRBV4-3
abundance: -
j_gene: TRBJ2-2
d_gene: -

CDR3nt: TGTGCCAGCAGTGTAGAGGAAGGGACAGGCCAAGAGACCCAGTACTTC
CDR3aa: CASSVEEGTGQETQYF
v_gene: TRBV6-1
abundance: many
j_gene: TRBJ2-5
d_gene: TRBD1

CDR3nt: TGCAGCTTTGAGAAAGCGGGAGTGAGGACAGATACGCGGTATTTT
CDR3aa: CSFEKAGVRTDTRYF
v_gene: TRBV29-1
abundance: once
j_gene: TRBJ2-3
d_gene: TRBD2

CDR3nt: TGTGCCAGCGGTCGGGGACGGCGTGAGGGCTACACCTTT
CDR3aa: CASGRGRREGYTF
v_gene: TRBV6-5
abundance: -
j_gene: TRBJ1-2
d_gene: -

CDR3nt: TGTGCCTGCAGCTTAGCGGGAGGCACAGATACGCAGTATTTT
CDR3aa: CACSLAGGTDTQYF
v_gene: TRBV7-3
abundance: -
j_gene: TRBJ2-3
d_gene: TRBD2

CDR3nt: TGTGCTAGCAGCCCCTCGGTGAGCGGAAAGGAAGAGACCCAGTACTTC
CDR3aa: CASSPSVSGKEETQYF
v_gene: TRBV6-5
abundance: -
j_gene: TRBJ2-5
d_gene: -

CDR3nt: TGCGCCAGCAGCCAAGAGGGGTACCCCCCCACTGCCCAACCTACCTATAGCTACACCTTC
CDR3aa: CASSQEGYPPTAQPTYSYTF
v_gene: TRBV4-1
abundance: -
j_gene: TRBJ1-2
d_gene: -

CDR3nt: TGCAACGTTGACGACGGAACCTATGGCTACATCTTC
CDR3aa: CNVDDGTYGYIF
v_gene: TRBV29-1
abundance: -
j_gene: TRBJ1-2
d_gene: -

CDR3nt: TGCAGCACCCAGCGGGTCTCGGATACGCAGTATTTT
CDR3aa: CSTQRVSDTQYF
v_gene: TRBV29-1
abundance: -
j_gene: TRBJ2-3
d_gene: -

CDR3nt: TGTGCCAGCAGCTTAGCGGTCTCGACTTACAATGAGCAGTTCTTC
CDR3aa: CASSLAVSTYNEQFF
v_gene: TRBV7-2
abundance: few
j_gene: TRBJ2-1
d_gene: -

CDR3nt: TGCAGCGTTGGACCCGGGTGGGTCATGAACATTGAAGCTTTCTTT
CDR3aa: CSVGPGWVMNIEAFF
v_gene: TRBV29-1
abundance: -
j_gene: TRBJ1-1
d_gene: -

CDR3nt: TGTGCCATCAGTGGGCCGGGGAAACTAGAGCAGTACTTC
CDR3aa: CAISGPGKLEQYF
v_gene: TRBV10-3
abundance: -
j_gene: TRBJ2-7
d_gene: -

CDR3nt: TGTACCAGCAGTTTAGGAGGGAACACCGGGAAGCTGTTTTTT
CDR3aa: CTSSLGGNTGKLFF
v_gene: TRBV28
abundance: -
j_gene: TRBJ2-2
d_gene: -

CDR3nt: TGCAGCGTGGGGCCTGGGAATCAGCCCCAGCATTTT
CDR3aa: CSVGPGNQPQHF
v_gene: TRBV29-1
abundance: -
j_gene: TRBJ1-5
d_gene: -